The following is a TCR beta chain sequence with its context. Its antigen is not identified. The protocol was immunoSEQ multiplex PCR, while the TCRdb copy is restricted to in-frame clones and leaves out a portion. The profile shows tens of thousands of clones, approximately 80% of them singletons. This sample was included in a study of OX40 agonist ivuxolimab in advanced cancers. Findings and caveats of the study: On average, CD8+ T cells had more expanded clones than CD4+. Blood T cells, both CD4+ and CD8+, expanded clonally by week 6 at 0.1 to 3.0 mg/kg. People who partly responded at 0.1-3.0 mg/kg had some of the least clonal expansion seen.

V was clipped by 4 bases and J by 0 bases, with 16 bases between them. The length of the CDR3 is 16 residues. Germline CDR1 is SGHRS and CDR2 is YFSETQ. The sample was CD4+ or CD8+ T cells sorted from blood, taken in a trial of the OX40 agonist ivuxolimab. This TCR came from an adult with an advanced solid tumor such as melanoma, head and neck, liver or kidney cancer. V and J are TRBV5-1 and TRBJ1-2; D perhaps matches TRBD1 (6 bases). CDR3 in amino acids: CASSPLRTEANYGYTF. For the CDR3, the DNA is TGCGCCAGCAGCCCCCTAAGGACAGAAGCTAACTATGGCTACACCTTC.